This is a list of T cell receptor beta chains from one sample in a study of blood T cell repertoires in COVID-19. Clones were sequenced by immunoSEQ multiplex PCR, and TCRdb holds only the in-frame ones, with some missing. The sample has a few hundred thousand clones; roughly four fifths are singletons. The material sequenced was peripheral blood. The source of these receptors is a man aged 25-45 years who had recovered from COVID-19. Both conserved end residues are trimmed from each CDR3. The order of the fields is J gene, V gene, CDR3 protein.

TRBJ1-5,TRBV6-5,ASSLTTGPSHQPQH
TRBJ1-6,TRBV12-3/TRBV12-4,ASSLAGASPLH
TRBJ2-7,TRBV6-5,ASSQYGLLEQY
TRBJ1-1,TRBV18,ASSPTLGQNTEAF
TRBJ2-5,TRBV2,ASSELETQY
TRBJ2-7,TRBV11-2,ASSPPGRDLTEQY
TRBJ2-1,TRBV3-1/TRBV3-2,ASSQALGGPYNEQF
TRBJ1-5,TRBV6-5,ASRPDSVGQPQH
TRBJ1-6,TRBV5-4,ASSLATTGGSSPLH
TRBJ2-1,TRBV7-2,ASSLPGGVTDEQF
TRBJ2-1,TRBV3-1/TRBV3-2,ASSQDTLAGEQF
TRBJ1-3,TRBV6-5,ASGEYTGGDTIY
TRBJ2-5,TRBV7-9,ASSLNSNQETQY
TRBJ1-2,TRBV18,ASSPPPVGGGYT
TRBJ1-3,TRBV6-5,ASRALSGNTIY
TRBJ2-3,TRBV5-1,ASSRQGLTDTQY
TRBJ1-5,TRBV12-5,ASGLDGSGLPSNQPQH
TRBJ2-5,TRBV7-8,ASSPEKRQRGETQY
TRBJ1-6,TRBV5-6,ASSATGNSPLH
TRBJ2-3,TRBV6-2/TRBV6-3,ASSYGRLADSPDTQY
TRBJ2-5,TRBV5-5,ASSLWTSGGPETQY
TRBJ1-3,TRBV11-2,ASRGPAGNTIY
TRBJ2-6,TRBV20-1,SASLPSGGRSGANVLT
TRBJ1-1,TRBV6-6,ASFQGAVFTEAF
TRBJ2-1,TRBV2,ASFRLLYYNEQF
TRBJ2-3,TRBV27,ASSGQGADTQY
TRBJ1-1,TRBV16,ASSQLRGGTEAF
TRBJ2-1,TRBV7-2,ASSTGPGQGSTYNEQF
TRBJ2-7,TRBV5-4,ASGFGPLVQY
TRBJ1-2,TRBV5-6,ASSLTANGYT
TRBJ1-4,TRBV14,ASSQRRSGGEKLF
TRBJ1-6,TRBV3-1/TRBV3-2,ASSQAQGSYNSPLH
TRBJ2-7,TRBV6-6,ASSDGQGAWEQY
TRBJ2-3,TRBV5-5,ASDSMGRGSTDTQY
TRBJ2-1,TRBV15,ATSVRRSNNEQF
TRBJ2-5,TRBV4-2,ASSQDEKRVETQY
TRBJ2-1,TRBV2,ASKGNEQF
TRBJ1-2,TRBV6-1,ASSETGIYGYT
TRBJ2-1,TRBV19,ASSSFEGVSSYNEQF